This T cell receptor (beta chain) stems from a study of glioma-infiltrating T cells after dendritic cell vaccination. Time point meaning: after dendritic cell vaccination, including at tumor progression/relapse. None of the glioblastoma patients had an isocitrate dehydrogenase mutation. Amplification used 60 V beta primers and 13 J beta primers. Sequencing was performed with immunoSEQ multiplex PCR; in TCRdb, only in-frame clones are kept and a portion is missing. The sample lists 100,000 or so clones; nearly 90% were seen once. Trimming removed 2 bases from V and 3 bases from J; junction bases left unmatched: 8. CDR1 SGHRS and CDR2 YFSETQ come from the germline V gene. This CDR3 is 16 amino acids long.

The receptor was isolated from a human donor with glioblastoma. The chain recombines TRBV5-1 with TRBJ2-3; 8 bases fit TRBD2. This material consisted of blood, taken after dendritic cell vaccination. The CDR3 reads CASSFSLAEGTDTQYF. The CDR3 region has the DNA TGCGCCAGCAGCTTCTCACTAGCGGAAGGGACAGATACGCAGTATTTT.